This T cell receptor (beta chain) stems from a study of T cell changes during pregnancy in multiple sclerosis. Germline CDR1 is MNHEY and CDR2 is SMNVEV (reference sequence). The CDR3 loop spans 13 amino acids. Trimming left V 5 bases short and J 8 bases short, with 15 bases between. Profiling relied on immunoSEQ multiplex PCR, and the TCRdb table lists in-frame clones only, not all of them. Of tens of thousands of clones listed, around 90% are singletons. V gene TRBV27 combines with J gene TRBJ1-2; tentatively, D is TRBD1 (6 bases). This specimen was peripheral blood, taken before pregnancy. This sequence originates from a female donor with multiple sclerosis, enrolled in a pregnancy study. The CDR3 DNA is TGTGCCAGCAGTCTACAGGGCGTCGGGGGCTACACCTTC. Its translation is CASSLQGVGGYTF.